This TCR beta chain comes out of a study of early T cells in non-severe SARS-CoV-2 infection. Study-level information: Sequencing was performed on bulk RNA from unsorted whole blood, leaving chains unpaired.

Each single cDNA molecule received a unique molecular identifier. TCRdb re-called the 5' RACE reads with MiXCR, one entry per CDR3 protein. The sample includes approximately 46,000 distinct CDR3 sequences, about 25% seen only once; the top ten take 4.6%. This clonotype was seen a handful of times. The sequenced sample was whole blood, obtained at baseline. This TCR was sampled from an adult who was a healthcare worker with PCR-confirmed SARS-CoV-2 infection or an uninfected control (not recorded which).

In DNA, the CDR3 is TGTGCCAGCAGTTTGCCGGGGGGGCTATACAATGAGCAGTTCTTC. It specifies CASSLPGGLYNEQFF. V and J are TRBV12-3 or TRBV12-4 and TRBJ2-1; 8 nucleotides agree with TRBD2. CDR3 length: 15 amino acids. V dropped 3 bases and J dropped 4; count of bases not matched to a gene: 5.